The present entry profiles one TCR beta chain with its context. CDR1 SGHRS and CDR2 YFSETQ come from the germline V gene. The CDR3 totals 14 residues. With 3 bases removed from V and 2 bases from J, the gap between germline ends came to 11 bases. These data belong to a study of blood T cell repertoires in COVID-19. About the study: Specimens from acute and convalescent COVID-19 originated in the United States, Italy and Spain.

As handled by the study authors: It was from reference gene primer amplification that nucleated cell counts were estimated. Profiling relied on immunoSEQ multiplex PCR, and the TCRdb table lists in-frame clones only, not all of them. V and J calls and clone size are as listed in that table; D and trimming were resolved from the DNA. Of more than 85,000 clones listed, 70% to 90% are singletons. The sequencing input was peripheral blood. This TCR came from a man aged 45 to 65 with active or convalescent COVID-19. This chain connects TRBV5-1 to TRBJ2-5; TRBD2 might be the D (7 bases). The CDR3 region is CASSSGGQQETQYF. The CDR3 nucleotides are TGCGCCAGCAGCTCCGGGGGGCAGCAAGAGACCCAGTACTTC.